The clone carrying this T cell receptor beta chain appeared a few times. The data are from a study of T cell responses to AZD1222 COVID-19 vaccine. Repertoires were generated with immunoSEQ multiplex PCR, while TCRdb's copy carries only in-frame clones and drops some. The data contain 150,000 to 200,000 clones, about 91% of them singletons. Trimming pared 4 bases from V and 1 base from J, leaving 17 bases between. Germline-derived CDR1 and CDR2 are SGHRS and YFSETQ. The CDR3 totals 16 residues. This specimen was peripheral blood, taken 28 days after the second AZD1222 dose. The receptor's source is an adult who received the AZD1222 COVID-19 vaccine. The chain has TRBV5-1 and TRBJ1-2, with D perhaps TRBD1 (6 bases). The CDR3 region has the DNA TGCGCCAGCAGCCTAGGTGGGGGGCTCTTTAACTATGGCTACACCTTC. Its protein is CASSLGGGLFNYGYTF.